This TCR beta chain was sequenced for a study of OX40 agonist ivuxolimab in advanced cancers. The J segment lost 1 base and the V segment lost 4 bases, leaving 5 bases of the junction unmatched. In germline, CDR1 is SGHAT, CDR2 FQNNGV. The CDR3 covers 15 residues. Study conclusions and caveats: There were also nonresponders showing low normalized T-cell clonal expansion.

Here immunoSEQ multiplex PCR was the method, and the copy in TCRdb shows in-frame clones only, minus some. The sample gives 60,000 to 85,000 clones, over 75% of which show up once; under 7% is in the top ten. Note on this clone: Its antigen is currently unknown.

The chain joins TRBV11-2 to TRBJ2-5; 8 nucleotides align to TRBD1. The TCR sequence derives from an adult with an advanced solid tumor such as melanoma, head and neck, liver or kidney cancer. The source was CD4+ or CD8+ T cells sorted from blood, collected in a trial of the OX40 agonist ivuxolimab. This CDR3 is CASSSGGRGQETQYF. In nucleotides, the CDR3 is TGTGCCAGCAGCTCAGGGGGCAGGGGCCAAGAGACCCAGTACTTC.